This T cell receptor beta chain was recovered during a study of cytomegalovirus exposure and HLA in healthy donors. This CDR3 is 14 amino acids long. Losses at the gene ends were 4 bases for V and 2 bases for J; bases not matched to a gene: 2. Per the germline V gene, CDR1 is KGHSH and CDR2 is LQKENI. This clone has only a few counts. The antigen remains undetermined. 13 Jbeta primers and 60 Vbeta primers were used for the PCR. Only in-frame clones appear in the TCRdb table, and some are missing; sequencing was by immunoSEQ multiplex PCR. This repertoire shows 150,000 to 200,000 clones, around 62% found once; its top ten account for 2.5% to 3%. General study points: Prior analysis indicated that the majority of TCR beta V segments exhibited productivity approximately 90% or approximately 30% of the time. A later look showed TCR association rates differing by HLA locus, highest for DRB1 and lowest for HLA-C.

Sequencing used PBMCs. This clonotype was sampled from a man aged 35-49 years in good health and CMV-seronegative. The V and J genes are TRBV18 and TRBJ2-7; TRBD1 aligns across 10 bases. DNA for the CDR3: TGTGCCAGCTCACGCGGACAGGGGGCCTACGAGCAGTACTTC. Residues: CASSRGQGAYEQYF. Drawing the rest from reference TRBV18 and TRBJ2-7, the complete variable domain is NAGVMQNPRHLVRRRGQEARLRCSPMKGHSHVYWYRQLPEEGLKFMVYLQKENIIDESGMPKERFSAEFPKEGPSILRIQQVVRGDSAAYFCASSRGQGAYEQYFGPGTRLTVT.